One T cell receptor (beta chain) is described in this entry. This entry comes from a study of blood T cell repertoires in COVID-19. Study information: Italy, Spain and the United States were the sources of the convalescent and acute COVID-19 samples. The cDNA or gDNA used as material had been derived from T cells, B-cell-depleted T cells, or PBMCs.

CDR1 is SGHKS, CDR2 YYEKEE, per germline (reference sequence). This CDR3 contains 15 residues. After removal of 4 bases from V and 7 bases from J, the junction contained 10 bases not matched to a gene. In the original processing: Reference gene primer amplification gave estimated nucleated cell counts. Sequencing used immunoSEQ multiplex PCR; TCRdb keeps in-frame clones, though not all of them. V, J and clone size derive from that table, while D and trimming were established from the DNA sequence. The sample carries fewer than 75,000 clones, about 90% recorded once. This sequence originates from a man aged 45-65 years with active COVID-19. Sequenced input: peripheral blood. V gene TRBV5-5 combines with J gene TRBJ2-5; 10 bases agree with TRBD2. DNA for the CDR3: TGTGCCAGCAGCCCCGAGAGTAGCGGGGGGTGGACCCAGTACTTC. This codes for CASSPESSGGWTQYF.